This TCR beta chain was recorded in a study of Ad26.COV2.S vaccination and SARS-CoV-2 variants. On the study more broadly: Once or twice, 56 days apart, Ad26.COV2.S was delivered intramuscularly. The study's findings and limits: Once vaccination had occurred, spike-specific CD8+ and CD4+ T cell responses reportedly showed substantial breadth.

On this clone itself: Its antigen is currently unknown.

The repertoire was sequenced with immunoSEQ multiplex PCR; TCRdb's copy has only in-frame clones and lacks some. Among a few hundred thousand clones listed, around 90% were seen once. The germline V gene encodes CDR1 SQVTM and CDR2 ANQGSEA. The trim removed 4 bases at V and 16 bases at J, leaving 22 bases unmatched. The CDR3 spans 16 residues. Treatment of the sample: some 20 received Ad26.COV2.S at low or high dose, single or two shots; roughly five received placebo; per-sample allocation not given. After the first vaccine or placebo injection, samples were drawn on day 63. Cohort 1b enrolled adults aged 18-55 years in Boston.

The chain carries TRBV29-1 and TRBJ2-1, with 10 nucleotides matching TRBD2. The TCR comes from a person between 18 and 60 years old who received the Ad26.COV2.S COVID-19 vaccine or a placebo. The sequenced sample was peripheral blood, obtained in a trial of Ad26.COV2.S vaccine versus placebo. CDR3 protein: CSVVGQGREGAGGIFF. The CDR3 DNA is TGCAGCGTTGTAGGTCAGGGGCGGGAAGGAGCGGGAGGGATTTTCTTC.